A selection of T cell receptor beta chains follows, all from one sample in a study of T-cell memory formation after mild COVID-19. Using its own MiXCR run on the 5' RACE reads, TCRdb lists one record per CDR3 protein. The sample holds approximately 180,000 distinct CDR3 sequences, roughly 17% seen once. The sequencing input was PBMCs or a T cell subset sorted from them (not recorded which). Receptors originate from an adult woman who had mild COVID-19 (a few samples of this study predate the infection). Cell type and time point are not known. Both conserved end residues are part of each CDR3. Each record gives: D gene, J gene, V gene, CDR3 protein. The D gene is left open where the match is weak.

D gene: NA
J gene: TRBJ2-5
V gene: TRBV5-1
CDR3 protein: CASSFGPLQETQYF

D gene: TRBD2
J gene: TRBJ2-1
V gene: TRBV7-2
CDR3 protein: CASSSEVGLAGRSFF

D gene: NA
J gene: TRBJ2-3
V gene: TRBV24-1
CDR3 protein: CATSAGTHPSTDTQYF

D gene: TRBD1
J gene: TRBJ2-5
V gene: TRBV5-1
CDR3 protein: CASSFSMTGGETQYF

D gene: TRBD2
J gene: TRBJ2-1
V gene: TRBV27
CDR3 protein: CASKTSGRADEQFF

D gene: NA
J gene: TRBJ1-4
V gene: TRBV12-3/TRBV12-4
CDR3 protein: CASSFSLGQKEGNEKLFF

D gene: TRBD2
J gene: TRBJ2-7
V gene: TRBV6-5
CDR3 protein: CASGREFDEQYF

D gene: NA
J gene: TRBJ1-2
V gene: TRBV12-3/TRBV12-4
CDR3 protein: CASSLGQTYGYTF

D gene: TRBD1
J gene: TRBJ2-3
V gene: TRBV28
CDR3 protein: CASSFLGTGGDTQYF

D gene: NA
J gene: TRBJ2-5
V gene: TRBV20-1
CDR3 protein: CSASASYETQYF

D gene: NA
J gene: TRBJ2-6
V gene: TRBV5-1
CDR3 protein: CASSLSPGTGANVLTF